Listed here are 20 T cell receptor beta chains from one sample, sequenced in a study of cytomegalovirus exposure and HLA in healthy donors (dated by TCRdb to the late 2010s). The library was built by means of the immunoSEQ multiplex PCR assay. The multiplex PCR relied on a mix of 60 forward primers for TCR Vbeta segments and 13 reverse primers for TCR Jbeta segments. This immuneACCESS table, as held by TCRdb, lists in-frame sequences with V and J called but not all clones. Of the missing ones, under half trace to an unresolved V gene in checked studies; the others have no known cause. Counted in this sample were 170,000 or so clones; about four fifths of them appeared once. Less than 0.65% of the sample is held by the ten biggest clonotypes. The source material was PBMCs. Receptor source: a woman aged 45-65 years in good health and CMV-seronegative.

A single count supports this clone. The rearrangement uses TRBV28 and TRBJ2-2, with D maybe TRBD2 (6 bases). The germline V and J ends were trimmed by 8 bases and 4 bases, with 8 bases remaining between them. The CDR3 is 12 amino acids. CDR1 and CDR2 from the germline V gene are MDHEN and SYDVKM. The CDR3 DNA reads TGTGCCAGCCGGAGGGCCACCGGGGAGCTGTTTTTT. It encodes CASRRATGELFF.

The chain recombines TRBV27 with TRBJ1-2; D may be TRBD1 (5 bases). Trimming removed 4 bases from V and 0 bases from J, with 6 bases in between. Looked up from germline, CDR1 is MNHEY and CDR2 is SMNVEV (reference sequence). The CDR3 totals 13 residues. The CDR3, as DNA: TGTGCCAGCAGTTCACAGGCTAACTATGGCTACACCTTC. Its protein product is CASSSQANYGYTF.

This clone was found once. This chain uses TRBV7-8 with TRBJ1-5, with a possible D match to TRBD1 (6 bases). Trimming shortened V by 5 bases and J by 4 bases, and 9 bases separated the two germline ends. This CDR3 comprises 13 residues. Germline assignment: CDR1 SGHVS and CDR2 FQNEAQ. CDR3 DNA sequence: TGTGCCAGCAGCCCAGGACAGAATCAGCCCCAGCATTTT. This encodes CASSPGQNQPQHF.

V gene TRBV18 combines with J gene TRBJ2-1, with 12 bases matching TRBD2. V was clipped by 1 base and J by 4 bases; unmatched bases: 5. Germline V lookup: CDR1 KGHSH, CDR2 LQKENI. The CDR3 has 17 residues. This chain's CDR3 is CASSPRGLAGKYNEQFF. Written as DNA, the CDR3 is TGTGCCAGCTCACCACGCGGACTAGCGGGAAAGTACAATGAGCAGTTCTTC.

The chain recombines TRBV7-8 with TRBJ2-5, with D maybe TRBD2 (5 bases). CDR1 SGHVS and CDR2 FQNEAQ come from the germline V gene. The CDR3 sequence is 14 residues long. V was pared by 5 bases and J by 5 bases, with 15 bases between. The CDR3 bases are TGTGCCAGCAGCCAAACATCCCGAGGGGAGACCCAGTACTTC. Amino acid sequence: CASSQTSRGETQYF.

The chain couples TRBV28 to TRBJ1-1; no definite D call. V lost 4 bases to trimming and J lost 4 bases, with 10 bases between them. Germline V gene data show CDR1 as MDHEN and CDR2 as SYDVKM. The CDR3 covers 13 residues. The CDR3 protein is CASSSPLSTEAFF. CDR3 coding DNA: TGTGCCAGCAGTTCCCCGTTATCCACTGAAGCTTTCTTT.

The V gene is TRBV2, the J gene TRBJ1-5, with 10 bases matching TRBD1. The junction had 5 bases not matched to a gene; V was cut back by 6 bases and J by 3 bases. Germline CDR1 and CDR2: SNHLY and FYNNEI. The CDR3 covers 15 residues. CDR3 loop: CASRAGQGVNQPQHF. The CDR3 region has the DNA TGTGCCAGCAGAGCTGGACAGGGGGTCAATCAGCCCCAGCATTTT.

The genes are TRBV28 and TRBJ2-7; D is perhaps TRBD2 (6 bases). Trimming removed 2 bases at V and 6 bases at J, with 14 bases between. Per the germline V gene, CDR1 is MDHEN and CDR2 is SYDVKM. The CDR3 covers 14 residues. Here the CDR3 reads CASSLSAGFGEQYF. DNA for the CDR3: TGTGCCAGCAGTTTAAGCGCGGGGTTCGGCGAGCAGTACTTC.

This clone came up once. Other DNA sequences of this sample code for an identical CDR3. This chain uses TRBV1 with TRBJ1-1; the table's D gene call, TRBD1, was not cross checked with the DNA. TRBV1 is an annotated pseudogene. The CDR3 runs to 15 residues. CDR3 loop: CTSSPGTRDSTEAFF. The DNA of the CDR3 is TGCACCAGCAGCCCAGGGACTCGGGACAGCACTGAAGCTTTCTTT.

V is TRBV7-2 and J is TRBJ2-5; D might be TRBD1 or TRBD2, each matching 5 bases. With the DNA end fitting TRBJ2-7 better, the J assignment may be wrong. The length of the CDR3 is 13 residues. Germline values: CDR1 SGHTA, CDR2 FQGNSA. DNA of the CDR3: TGTGCCAGCAGCTTAGGAGGGGACTACGAGCAGTACTTC. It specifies CASSLGGDYEQYF.

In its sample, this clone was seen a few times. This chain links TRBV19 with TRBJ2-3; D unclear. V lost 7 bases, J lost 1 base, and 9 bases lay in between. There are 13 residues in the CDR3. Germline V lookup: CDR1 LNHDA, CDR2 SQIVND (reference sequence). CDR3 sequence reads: CASKMSRTDTQYF. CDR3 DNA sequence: TGTGCCAGTAAAATGAGTCGCACAGATACGCAGTATTTT.

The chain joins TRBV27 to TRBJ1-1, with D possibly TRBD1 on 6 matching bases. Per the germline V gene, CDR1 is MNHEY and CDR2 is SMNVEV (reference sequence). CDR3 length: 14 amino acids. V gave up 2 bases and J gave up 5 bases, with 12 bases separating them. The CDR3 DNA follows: TGTGCCAGCAGTTTAAGAGGACAGCTAACTGAAGCTTTCTTT. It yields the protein CASSLRGQLTEAFF.

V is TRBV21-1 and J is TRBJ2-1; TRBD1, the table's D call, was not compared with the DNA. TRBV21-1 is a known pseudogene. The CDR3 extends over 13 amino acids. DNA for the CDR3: TGTGCCAGCAGCGGGCTCTTGAACAATGAGCAGTTCTTC. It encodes CASSGLLNNEQFF.

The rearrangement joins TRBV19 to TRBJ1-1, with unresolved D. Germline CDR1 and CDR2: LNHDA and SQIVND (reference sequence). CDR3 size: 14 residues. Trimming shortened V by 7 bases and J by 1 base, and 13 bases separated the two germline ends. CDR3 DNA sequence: TGTGCCAGTAAGGTGAGGCTCTCGAACACTGAAGCTTTCTTT. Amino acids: CASKVRLSNTEAFF.

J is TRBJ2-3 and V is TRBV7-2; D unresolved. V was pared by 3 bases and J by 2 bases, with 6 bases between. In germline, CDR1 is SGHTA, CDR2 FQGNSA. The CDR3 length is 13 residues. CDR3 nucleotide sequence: TGTGCCAGCAGCTTCAGGCTCACAGATACGCAGTATTTT. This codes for CASSFRLTDTQYF.

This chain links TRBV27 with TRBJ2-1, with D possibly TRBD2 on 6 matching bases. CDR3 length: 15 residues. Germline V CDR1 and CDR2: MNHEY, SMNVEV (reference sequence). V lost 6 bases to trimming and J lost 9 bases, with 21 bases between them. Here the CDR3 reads CASSRAIGLQFEQFF. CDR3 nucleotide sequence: TGTGCCAGCAGCCGAGCGATAGGACTACAATTTGAGCAGTTCTTC.

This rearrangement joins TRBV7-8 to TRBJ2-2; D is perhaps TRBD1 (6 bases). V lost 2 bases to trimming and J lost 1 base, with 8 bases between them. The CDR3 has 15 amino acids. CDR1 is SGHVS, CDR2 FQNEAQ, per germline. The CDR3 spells CASSLQDRNTGELFF. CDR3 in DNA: TGTGCCAGCAGCTTACAGGACAGGAACACCGGGGAGCTGTTTTTT.

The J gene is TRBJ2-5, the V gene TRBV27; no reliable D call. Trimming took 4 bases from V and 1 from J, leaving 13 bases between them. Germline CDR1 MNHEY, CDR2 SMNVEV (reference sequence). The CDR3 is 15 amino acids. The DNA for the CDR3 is TGTGCCAGCAGTTCCCCTTGGGCCGGCCAAGAGACCCAGTACTTC. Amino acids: CASSSPWAGQETQYF.

This CDR3 is CASSLLGGAAGEQFF. The CDR3 DNA sequence: TGTGCCAGCAGTTTATTAGGAGGAGCGGCGGGTGAGCAGTTCTTC. The chain recombines TRBV28 with TRBJ2-1; D may be TRBD2 (5 bases). Trimming stripped 1 base from V and 9 bases from J, with 16 bases between. The CDR3 totals 15 residues. Germline V gives CDR1 MDHEN, CDR2 SYDVKM.

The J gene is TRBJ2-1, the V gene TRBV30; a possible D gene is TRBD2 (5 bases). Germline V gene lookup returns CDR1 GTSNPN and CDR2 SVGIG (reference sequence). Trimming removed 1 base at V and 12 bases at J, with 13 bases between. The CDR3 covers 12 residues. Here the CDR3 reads CAWSEGPEGQFF. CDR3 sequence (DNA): TGTGCCTGGAGTGAAGGGCCCGAGGGGCAGTTCTTC.